This entry lists 4 T cell receptor beta chains sequenced from one sample in a study of Ad26.COV2.S vaccination and SARS-CoV-2 variants. Some clones are missing from TCRdb's copy, which holds only in-frame ones; the method was immunoSEQ multiplex PCR. The sample includes hundreds of thousands of clones, approximately 86% of them seen just once. Stated treatment: some 19 received Ad26.COV2.S at low or high dose, single or two shots; about 5 received placebo; per-sample allocation not given. Repertoires come from day 63 after the first vaccine or placebo injection. This specimen consisted of peripheral blood, obtained in a trial of Ad26.COV2.S vaccine versus placebo. The source is a person aged 18 to 59 who received the Ad26.COV2.S COVID-19 vaccine or a placebo.

This clone turned up a few times. The J gene is TRBJ1-2, the V gene TRBV10-3; D is undetermined. V was trimmed by 0 bases and J by 8 bases, leaving 16 bases between them. CDR1 and CDR2 from the germline V gene are ENHRY and SYGVKD. The CDR3 extends over 15 amino acids. Here the CDR3 DNA reads TGTGCCATCAGTGAGTCAACCCCAATAGCGAGGGGCTACACCTTC. It yields the protein CAISESTPIARGYTF.

The chain employs TRBV5-1 and TRBJ2-1; 11 nucleotides line up with TRBD2. Trimming cost V 4 bases and J 9 bases; bases outside gene matches: 9. Germline V gene data show CDR1 as SGHRS and CDR2 as YFSETQ. This CDR3 has 15 amino acids. The CDR3 nucleotides are TGCGCCAGCAGCGCCGATACTAGCGGGAGTTTTGAGCAGTTCTTC. This codes for CASSADTSGSFEQFF.

This clone appeared a single time. The V call is TRBV5-6, the J call TRBJ1-1; the D is unclear. Germline V gene lookup returns CDR1 SGHDT and CDR2 YYEEEE. The V end lost 4 bases, the J end lost 1 base, and 8 bases lay between the germline ends. The CDR3 extends over 13 amino acids. CDR3 amino acids: CASSPVENTEAFF. CDR3 coding DNA: TGTGCCAGCAGCCCCGTTGAGAACACTGAAGCTTTCTTT.

This clone was seen only once. V gene TRBV7-9 combines with J gene TRBJ1-1, with TRBD1 identical over 7 bases. The CDR3 loop spans 15 amino acids. Germline CDR1 reads SEHNR; CDR2 reads FQNEAQ (reference sequence). V lost 3 bases and J lost 3; bases outside the gene matches: 7. The CDR3 protein is CASSFFDQGDTEAFF. In DNA, the CDR3 is TGTGCCAGCAGCTTCTTTGATCAGGGGGACACTGAAGCTTTCTTT.